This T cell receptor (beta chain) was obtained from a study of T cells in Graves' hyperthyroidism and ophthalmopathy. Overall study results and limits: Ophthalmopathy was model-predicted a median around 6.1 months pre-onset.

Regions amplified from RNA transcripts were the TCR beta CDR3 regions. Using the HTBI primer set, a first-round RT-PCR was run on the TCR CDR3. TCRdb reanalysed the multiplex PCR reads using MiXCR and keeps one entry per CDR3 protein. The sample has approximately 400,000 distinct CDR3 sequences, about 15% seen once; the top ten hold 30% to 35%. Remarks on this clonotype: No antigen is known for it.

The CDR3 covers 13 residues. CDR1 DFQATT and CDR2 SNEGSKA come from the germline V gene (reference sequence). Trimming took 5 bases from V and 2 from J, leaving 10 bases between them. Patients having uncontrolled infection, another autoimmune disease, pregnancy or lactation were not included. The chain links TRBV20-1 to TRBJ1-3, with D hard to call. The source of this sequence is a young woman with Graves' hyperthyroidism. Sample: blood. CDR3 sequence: CSAGSSTGNTIYF. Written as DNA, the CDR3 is TGCAGTGCTGGGAGCTCAACTGGAAACACCATATATTTT.